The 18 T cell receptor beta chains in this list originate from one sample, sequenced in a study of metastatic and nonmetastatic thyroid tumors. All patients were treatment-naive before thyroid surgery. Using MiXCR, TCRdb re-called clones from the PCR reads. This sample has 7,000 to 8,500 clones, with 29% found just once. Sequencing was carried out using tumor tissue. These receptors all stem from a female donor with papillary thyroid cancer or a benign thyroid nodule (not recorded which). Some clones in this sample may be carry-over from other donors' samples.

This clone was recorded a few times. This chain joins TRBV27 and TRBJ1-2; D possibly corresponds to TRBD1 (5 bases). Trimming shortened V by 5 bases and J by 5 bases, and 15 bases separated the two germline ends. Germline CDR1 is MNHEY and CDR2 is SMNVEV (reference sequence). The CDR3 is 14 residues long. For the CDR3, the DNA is TGTGCCAGCAGTGTAGGGGACGTAGGGTATGGCTACACCTTC. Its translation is CASSVGDVGYGYTF.

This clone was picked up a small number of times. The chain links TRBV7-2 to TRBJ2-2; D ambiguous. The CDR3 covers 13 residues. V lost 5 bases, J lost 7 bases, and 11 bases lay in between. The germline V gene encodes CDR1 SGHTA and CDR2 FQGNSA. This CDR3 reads CASSPPYGGELFF. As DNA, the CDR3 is TGTGCCAGCAGCCCCCCTTATGGCGGGGAGCTGTTTTTT. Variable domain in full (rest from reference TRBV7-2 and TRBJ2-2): GAGVSQSPSNKVTEKGKDVELRCDPISGHTALYWYRQSLGQGLEFLIYFQGNSAPDKSGLPSDRFSAERTGGSVSTLTIQRTQQEDSAVYLCASSPPYGGELFFGEGSRLTVL.

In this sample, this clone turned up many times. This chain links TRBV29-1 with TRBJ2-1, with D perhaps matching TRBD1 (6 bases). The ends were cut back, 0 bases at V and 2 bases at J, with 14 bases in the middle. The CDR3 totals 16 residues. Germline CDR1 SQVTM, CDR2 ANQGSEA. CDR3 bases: TGCAGCGTTGAAGATCAGCACAGGGTAACCTACAATGAGCAGTTCTTC. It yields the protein CSVEDQHRVTYNEQFF.

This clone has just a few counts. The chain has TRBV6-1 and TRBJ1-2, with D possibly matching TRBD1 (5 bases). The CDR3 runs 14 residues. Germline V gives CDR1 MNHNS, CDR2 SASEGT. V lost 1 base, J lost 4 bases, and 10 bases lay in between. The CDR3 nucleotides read TGTGCCAGCAGTGAAGAGGGGCGGATCTATGGCTACACCTTC. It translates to CASSEEGRIYGYTF.

The CDR3 coding sequence is TGTGCCAGCTCGACAGACACAGATACGCAGTATTTT. Protein sequence: CASSTDTDTQYF. The chain combines TRBV18 with TRBJ2-3; maybe TRBD1 (5 bases). Germline V gene sequence: CDR1 KGHSH, CDR2 LQKENI. Trimming removed 6 bases at V and 2 bases at J, with 6 bases between. The CDR3 is 12 residues long.

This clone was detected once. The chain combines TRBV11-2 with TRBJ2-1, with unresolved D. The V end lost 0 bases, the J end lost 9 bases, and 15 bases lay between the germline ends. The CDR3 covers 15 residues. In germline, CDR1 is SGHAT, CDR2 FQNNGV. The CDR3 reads CASSLDPGPNGEQFF. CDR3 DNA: TGTGCCAGCAGCTTAGATCCGGGCCCCAATGGTGAGCAGTTCTTC.

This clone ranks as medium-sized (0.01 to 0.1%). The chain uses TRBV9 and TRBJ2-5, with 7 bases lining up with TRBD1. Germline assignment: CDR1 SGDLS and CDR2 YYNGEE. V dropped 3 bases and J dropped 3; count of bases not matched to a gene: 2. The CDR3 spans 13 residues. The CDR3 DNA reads TGTGCCAGCAGCGGACAGGGTAAAGAGACCCAGTACTTC. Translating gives CASSGQGKETQYF.

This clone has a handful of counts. This chain's CDR3 is CASSSQGAAEGLSTDTQYF. The CDR3 nucleotides are TGTGCCAGCAGCTCTCAAGGGGCCGCGGAGGGGCTTAGCACAGATACGCAGTATTTT. V and J are TRBV7-3 and TRBJ2-3, with a tentative D call TRBD2 (6 bases). Trimming pared 4 bases from V and 0 bases from J, leaving 23 bases between. The CDR3 spans 19 residues. Germline V gene sequence: CDR1 SGHTA, CDR2 FQGTGA.

The CDR3 region has the DNA TGTGCCAGCAGCTCACTAGCGGACTACAATGAGCAGTTCTTC. It encodes CASSSLADYNEQFF. J is TRBJ2-1 and V is TRBV7-6; 8 bases fit TRBD2. V lost 4 bases and J lost 3; bases outside the gene matches: 2. The CDR3 is 14 amino acids. Germline V CDR1 and CDR2: SGHVS, FNYEAQ.

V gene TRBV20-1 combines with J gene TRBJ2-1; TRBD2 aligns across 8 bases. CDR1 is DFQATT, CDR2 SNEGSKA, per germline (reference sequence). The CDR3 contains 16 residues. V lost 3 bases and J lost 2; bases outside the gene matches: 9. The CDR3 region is CSARPETSVAYNEQFF. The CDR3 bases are TGCAGTGCTAGGCCTGAGACTAGCGTCGCCTACAATGAGCAGTTCTTC.

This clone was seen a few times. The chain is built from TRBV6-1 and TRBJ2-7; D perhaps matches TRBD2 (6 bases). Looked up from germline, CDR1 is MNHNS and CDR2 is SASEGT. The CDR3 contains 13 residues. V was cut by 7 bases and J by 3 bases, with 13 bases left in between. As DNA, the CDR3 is TGTGCCAGCAAAATCCCGGGGGTCTACGAGCAGTACTTC. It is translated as CASKIPGVYEQYF.

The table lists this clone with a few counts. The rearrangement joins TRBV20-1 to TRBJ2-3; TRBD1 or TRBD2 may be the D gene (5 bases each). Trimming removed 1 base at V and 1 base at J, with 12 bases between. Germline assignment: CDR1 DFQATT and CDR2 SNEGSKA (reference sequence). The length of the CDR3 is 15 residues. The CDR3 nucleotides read TGCAGTGCTAGAGGGGGGTATTGGGGCACAGATACGCAGTATTTT. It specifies CSARGGYWGTDTQYF.

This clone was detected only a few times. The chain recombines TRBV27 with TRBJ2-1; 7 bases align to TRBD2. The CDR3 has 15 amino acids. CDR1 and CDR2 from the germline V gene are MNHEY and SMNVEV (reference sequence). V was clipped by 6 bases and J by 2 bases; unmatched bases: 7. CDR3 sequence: CASRPGLTTYNEQFF. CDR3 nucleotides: TGTGCCAGCAGGCCGGGACTAACTACCTACAATGAGCAGTTCTTC.

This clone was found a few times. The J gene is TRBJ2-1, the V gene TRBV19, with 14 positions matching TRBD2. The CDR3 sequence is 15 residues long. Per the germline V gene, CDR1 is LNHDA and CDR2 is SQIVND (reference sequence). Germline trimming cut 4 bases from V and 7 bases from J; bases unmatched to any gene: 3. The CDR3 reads CASSRGLAGDNEQFF. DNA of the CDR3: TGTGCCAGTAGTAGGGGACTAGCGGGGGATAATGAGCAGTTCTTC.

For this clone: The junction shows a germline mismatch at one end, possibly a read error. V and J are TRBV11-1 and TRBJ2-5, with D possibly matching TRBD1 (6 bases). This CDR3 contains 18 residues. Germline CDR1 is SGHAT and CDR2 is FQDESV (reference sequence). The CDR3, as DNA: TGTGCCAGCAGCTTAAGTTATTTCGGACAGTTGTTGGGAGAGACCCTGTACTTC. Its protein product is CASSLSYFGQLLGETLYF.

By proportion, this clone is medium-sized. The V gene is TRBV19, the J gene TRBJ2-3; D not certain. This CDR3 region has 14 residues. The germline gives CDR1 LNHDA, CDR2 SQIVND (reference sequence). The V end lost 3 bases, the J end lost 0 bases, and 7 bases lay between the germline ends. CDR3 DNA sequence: TGTGCCAGTAGTATGCAGGCTAGCACAGATACGCAGTATTTT. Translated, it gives CASSMQASTDTQYF.

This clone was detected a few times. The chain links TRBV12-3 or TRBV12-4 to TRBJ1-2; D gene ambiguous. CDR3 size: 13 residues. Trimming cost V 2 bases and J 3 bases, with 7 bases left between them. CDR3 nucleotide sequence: TGTGCCAGCAGTTTATCTGGGGACTATGGCTACACCTTC. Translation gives CASSLSGDYGYTF.

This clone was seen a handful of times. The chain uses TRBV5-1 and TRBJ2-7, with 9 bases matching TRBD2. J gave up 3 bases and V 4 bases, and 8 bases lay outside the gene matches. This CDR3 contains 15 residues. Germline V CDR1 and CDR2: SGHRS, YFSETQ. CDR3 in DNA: TGCGCCAGCAGCGCAGCGGGGGGCCTCTTCTACGAGCAGTACTTC. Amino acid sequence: CASSAAGGLFYEQYF.